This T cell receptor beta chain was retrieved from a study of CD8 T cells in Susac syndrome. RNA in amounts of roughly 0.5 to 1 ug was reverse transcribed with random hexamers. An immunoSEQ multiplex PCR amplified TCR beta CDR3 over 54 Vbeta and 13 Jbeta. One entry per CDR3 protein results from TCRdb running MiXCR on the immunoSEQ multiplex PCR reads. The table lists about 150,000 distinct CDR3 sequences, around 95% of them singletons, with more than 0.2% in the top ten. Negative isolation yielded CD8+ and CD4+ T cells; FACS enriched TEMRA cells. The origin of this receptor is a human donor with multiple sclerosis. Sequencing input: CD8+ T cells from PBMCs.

The CDR3 protein is CASSAAYGYTF. Here the CDR3 DNA reads TGTGCCAGCAGCGCCGCCTATGGCTACACCTTC. This chain joins TRBV7-9 and TRBJ1-2; D gene ambiguous. The CDR3 loop spans 11 amino acids. Trimming took off 5 bases at V and 4 bases at J, with 5 bases between the two ends. Looked up from germline, CDR1 is SEHNR and CDR2 is FQNEAQ (reference sequence).